The rows below give T cell receptor beta chains drawn from one sample of a study of technical replicates of blood from a few donors. This table comes from immunoSEQ multiplex PCR, and its TCRdb copy is limited to in-frame clones, with some not included. The sample lists tens of thousands of clones, nearly 97% occurring once. Input material: T cells isolated from PBMCs. These receptors came from a human donor in good health. Each CDR3 is given with its conserved first and last residue. Fields, in order: CDR3 protein, CDR3 DNA, clone size, V gene, D gene, J gene, CDR3 length. The D gene is left open where the match is weak. Clone size is not always given. Where it is, it says once, few, many or a class for expanded clones.

CDR3aa: CASSYATGYNSPLHF
CDR3nt: TGTGCCAGCAGTTACGCGACAGGGTATAATTCACCCCTCCACTTT
abundance: -
v_gene: TRBV6-5
d_gene: TRBD1
j_gene: TRBJ1-6
len: 15

CDR3aa: CASSAEGGSTEAFF
CDR3nt: TGTGCCAGTAGTGCGGAGGGGGGGTCCACGGAAGCTTTCTTT
abundance: once
v_gene: TRBV19
d_gene: -
j_gene: TRBJ1-1
len: 14

CDR3aa: CAWSLGAGTDTQYF
CDR3nt: TGTGCCTGGAGTCTTGGGGCGGGGACAGATACGCAGTATTTT
abundance: once
v_gene: TRBV30
d_gene: -
j_gene: TRBJ2-3
len: 14

CDR3aa: CASSIRAGGRGYTF
CDR3nt: TGTGCCAGTAGTATAAGGGCAGGGGGCCGAGGCTACACCTTC
abundance: once
v_gene: TRBV19
d_gene: TRBD1
j_gene: TRBJ1-2
len: 14

CDR3aa: CASSFGDRSGYTF
CDR3nt: TGTGCCAGCAGTTTTGGGGACAGGTCTGGCTACACCTTC
abundance: -
v_gene: TRBV28
d_gene: TRBD1
j_gene: TRBJ1-2
len: 13

CDR3aa: CASTGPAQGEQFF
CDR3nt: TGCGCCAGCACGGGACCTGCCCAGGGGGAGCAGTTCTTC
abundance: -
v_gene: TRBV5-1
d_gene: -
j_gene: TRBJ2-1
len: 13

CDR3aa: CASEQGSYQPQHF
CDR3nt: TGTGCCAGCGAACAGGGTTCTTACCAGCCCCAGCATTTT
abundance: -
v_gene: TRBV2
d_gene: -
j_gene: TRBJ1-5
len: 13

CDR3aa: CASRTGGPKDTQYF
CDR3nt: TGTGCCAGCAGGACCGGGGGGCCAAAAGATACGCAGTATTTT
abundance: -
v_gene: TRBV19
d_gene: -
j_gene: TRBJ2-3
len: 14

CDR3aa: CASRPPGQGGSGNTIYF
CDR3nt: TGTGCCAGCAGGCCCCCGGGACAGGGGGGCTCTGGAAACACCATATATTTT
abundance: -
v_gene: TRBV11-2
d_gene: TRBD1
j_gene: TRBJ1-3
len: 17

CDR3aa: CASSPVRTDTQYF
CDR3nt: TGTGCCAGCAGTCCTGTCCGTACAGATACGCAGTATTTT
abundance: -
v_gene: TRBV2
d_gene: -
j_gene: TRBJ2-3
len: 13

CDR3aa: CAWRWTRDSPLHF
CDR3nt: TGTGCCTGGAGATGGACGAGGGATTCACCCCTCCACTTT
abundance: -
v_gene: TRBV30
d_gene: -
j_gene: TRBJ1-6
len: 13

CDR3aa: CASSSRNSYEQYF
CDR3nt: TGTGCCAGCAGCTCTAGAAATTCCTACGAGCAGTACTTC
abundance: -
v_gene: TRBV11-3
d_gene: -
j_gene: TRBJ2-7
len: 13

CDR3aa: CASSLGLAGGTYNEQFF
CDR3nt: TGTGCCAGCAGCTTAGGACTAGCGGGAGGGACCTACAATGAGCAGTTCTTC
abundance: -
v_gene: TRBV7-2
d_gene: TRBD2
j_gene: TRBJ2-1
len: 17

CDR3aa: CASSPPPRIGLYEQYF
CDR3nt: TGTGCCAGCAGCCCGCCCCCCAGGATAGGTCTATACGAGCAGTACTTC
abundance: -
v_gene: TRBV7-9
d_gene: -
j_gene: TRBJ2-7
len: 16

CDR3aa: CASSLPGTEAFF
CDR3nt: TGTGCCAGCAGTTTACCGGGCACTGAAGCTTTCTTT
abundance: once
v_gene: TRBV28
d_gene: -
j_gene: TRBJ1-1
len: 12

CDR3aa: CASSLGQGSYGYTF
CDR3nt: TGTGCCAGCAGCTTGGGACAGGGGTCCTATGGCTACACCTTC
abundance: -
v_gene: TRBV5-4
d_gene: TRBD1
j_gene: TRBJ1-2
len: 14

CDR3aa: CASSSWMSQRAFNEQFF
CDR3nt: TGTGCCAGCAGCTCCTGGATGTCCCAGCGAGCTTTCAATGAGCAGTTCTTC
abundance: -
v_gene: TRBV7-6
d_gene: -
j_gene: TRBJ2-1
len: 17

CDR3aa: CASSQDTEAKAYDNEQFF
CDR3nt: TGTGCCAGCAGCCAAGATACTGAAGCGAAGGCCTATGACAATGAGCAGTTCTTC
abundance: -
v_gene: TRBV14
d_gene: -
j_gene: TRBJ2-1
len: 18

CDR3aa: CASSLTYRSSYNEQFF
CDR3nt: TGTGCCAGCAGCTTAACCTACCGGAGCTCCTACAATGAGCAGTTCTTC
abundance: -
v_gene: TRBV7-3
d_gene: -
j_gene: TRBJ2-1
len: 16

CDR3aa: CASSPLNTGELFF
CDR3nt: TGTGCCAGCAGCCCACTGAACACCGGGGAGCTGTTTTTT
abundance: -
v_gene: TRBV13
d_gene: -
j_gene: TRBJ2-2
len: 13

CDR3aa: CASSWGQVYNEQFF
CDR3nt: TGTGCATCCTCATGGGGACAGGTCTACAATGAGCAGTTCTTC
abundance: -
v_gene: TRBV28
d_gene: TRBD1
j_gene: TRBJ2-1
len: 14

CDR3aa: CASSLAPGKETQYF
CDR3nt: TGTGCCAGCAGCTTAGCTCCAGGGAAAGAGACCCAGTACTTC
abundance: -
v_gene: TRBV7-9
d_gene: -
j_gene: TRBJ2-5
len: 14

CDR3aa: CASSYSLRSGEQFF
CDR3nt: TGTGCCAGCAGTTACTCTCTTCGTAGCGGCGAGCAGTTCTTC
abundance: -
v_gene: TRBV6-5
d_gene: -
j_gene: TRBJ2-1
len: 14

CDR3aa: CASSFRGEQPQHF
CDR3nt: TGTGCCAGCAGTTTCAGGGGCGAACAGCCCCAGCATTTT
abundance: -
v_gene: TRBV6-5
d_gene: -
j_gene: TRBJ1-5
len: 13

CDR3aa: CASSRTEAFF
CDR3nt: TGTGCCAGCAGCCGGACAGAAGCTTTCTTT
abundance: few
v_gene: TRBV2
d_gene: -
j_gene: TRBJ1-1
len: 10

CDR3aa: CASSQGLAGEGQLFF
CDR3nt: TGTGCCAGCAGCCAAGGGCTAGCGGGGGAAGGGCAGCTGTTTTTT
abundance: -
v_gene: TRBV4-2
d_gene: TRBD2
j_gene: TRBJ2-2
len: 15

CDR3aa: CASSPRQGQGWHEQFF
CDR3nt: TGCGCCAGCAGCCCGCGCCAGGGACAGGGTTGGCATGAGCAGTTCTTC
abundance: -
v_gene: TRBV4-1
d_gene: TRBD1
j_gene: TRBJ2-1
len: 16

CDR3aa: CASSMGQGVRELFF
CDR3nt: TGTGCCAGTAGCATGGGACAGGGAGTCCGGGAGCTGTTTTTT
abundance: -
v_gene: TRBV19
d_gene: TRBD1
j_gene: TRBJ2-2
len: 14

CDR3aa: CAGTSHEALDEQFF
CDR3nt: TGTGCCGGGACTAGCCACGAAGCTCTGGATGAGCAGTTCTTC
abundance: -
v_gene: TRBV7-9
d_gene: TRBD2
j_gene: TRBJ2-1
len: 14

CDR3aa: CASSPTGGAVYEQYF
CDR3nt: TGTGCCAGCAGTCCCACAGGGGGCGCAGTCTACGAGCAGTACTTC
abundance: -
v_gene: TRBV6-1
d_gene: TRBD1
j_gene: TRBJ2-7
len: 15

CDR3aa: CASRGTKGDYEQYF
CDR3nt: TGTGCCAGCAGAGGGACAAAGGGCGACTACGAGCAGTACTTC
abundance: -
v_gene: TRBV27
d_gene: -
j_gene: TRBJ2-7
len: 14

CDR3aa: CASSLRGDTQYF
CDR3nt: TGCGCCAGCAGCTTACGAGGGGATACGCAGTATTTT
abundance: -
v_gene: TRBV5-1
d_gene: -
j_gene: TRBJ2-3
len: 12

CDR3aa: CASSGQGMGRTDTQYF
CDR3nt: TGTGCCAGCAGTGGACAGGGGATGGGCCGCACAGATACGCAGTATTTT
abundance: -
v_gene: TRBV6-1
d_gene: TRBD1
j_gene: TRBJ2-3
len: 16

CDR3aa: CASSLDGERYGYTF
CDR3nt: TGTGCCAGCAGCTTAGACGGGGAACGCTATGGCTACACCTTC
abundance: -
v_gene: TRBV7-2
d_gene: -
j_gene: TRBJ1-2
len: 14

CDR3aa: CASSRGAGANVLTF
CDR3nt: TGTGCCAGCAGCCGCGGGGCCGGGGCCAACGTCCTGACTTTC
abundance: -
v_gene: TRBV5-6
d_gene: -
j_gene: TRBJ2-6
len: 14

CDR3aa: CASSGAGGYQPQHF
CDR3nt: TGCGCCAGCAGCGGGGCGGGGGGTTATCAGCCCCAGCATTTT
abundance: -
v_gene: TRBV4-1
d_gene: -
j_gene: TRBJ1-5
len: 14

CDR3aa: CASSPQGAWTEAFF
CDR3nt: TGTGCCAGCAGTCCACAGGGGGCATGGACTGAAGCTTTCTTT
abundance: -
v_gene: TRBV6-1
d_gene: TRBD1
j_gene: TRBJ1-1
len: 14

CDR3aa: CASSQDPERANTDTQYF
CDR3nt: TGCGCCAGCAGCCAAGATCCTGAGCGGGCAAACACAGATACGCAGTATTTT
abundance: -
v_gene: TRBV4-1
d_gene: -
j_gene: TRBJ2-3
len: 17

CDR3aa: CASSKPRQGYEQYF
CDR3nt: TGTGCCAGCAGCAAACCACGCCAGGGGTACGAGCAGTACTTC
abundance: -
v_gene: TRBV21-1
d_gene: -
j_gene: TRBJ2-7
len: 14

CDR3aa: CASNYRGQETQYF
CDR3nt: TGTGCCAGCAACTACCGGGGTCAAGAGACCCAGTACTTC
abundance: -
v_gene: TRBV5-4
d_gene: -
j_gene: TRBJ2-5
len: 13